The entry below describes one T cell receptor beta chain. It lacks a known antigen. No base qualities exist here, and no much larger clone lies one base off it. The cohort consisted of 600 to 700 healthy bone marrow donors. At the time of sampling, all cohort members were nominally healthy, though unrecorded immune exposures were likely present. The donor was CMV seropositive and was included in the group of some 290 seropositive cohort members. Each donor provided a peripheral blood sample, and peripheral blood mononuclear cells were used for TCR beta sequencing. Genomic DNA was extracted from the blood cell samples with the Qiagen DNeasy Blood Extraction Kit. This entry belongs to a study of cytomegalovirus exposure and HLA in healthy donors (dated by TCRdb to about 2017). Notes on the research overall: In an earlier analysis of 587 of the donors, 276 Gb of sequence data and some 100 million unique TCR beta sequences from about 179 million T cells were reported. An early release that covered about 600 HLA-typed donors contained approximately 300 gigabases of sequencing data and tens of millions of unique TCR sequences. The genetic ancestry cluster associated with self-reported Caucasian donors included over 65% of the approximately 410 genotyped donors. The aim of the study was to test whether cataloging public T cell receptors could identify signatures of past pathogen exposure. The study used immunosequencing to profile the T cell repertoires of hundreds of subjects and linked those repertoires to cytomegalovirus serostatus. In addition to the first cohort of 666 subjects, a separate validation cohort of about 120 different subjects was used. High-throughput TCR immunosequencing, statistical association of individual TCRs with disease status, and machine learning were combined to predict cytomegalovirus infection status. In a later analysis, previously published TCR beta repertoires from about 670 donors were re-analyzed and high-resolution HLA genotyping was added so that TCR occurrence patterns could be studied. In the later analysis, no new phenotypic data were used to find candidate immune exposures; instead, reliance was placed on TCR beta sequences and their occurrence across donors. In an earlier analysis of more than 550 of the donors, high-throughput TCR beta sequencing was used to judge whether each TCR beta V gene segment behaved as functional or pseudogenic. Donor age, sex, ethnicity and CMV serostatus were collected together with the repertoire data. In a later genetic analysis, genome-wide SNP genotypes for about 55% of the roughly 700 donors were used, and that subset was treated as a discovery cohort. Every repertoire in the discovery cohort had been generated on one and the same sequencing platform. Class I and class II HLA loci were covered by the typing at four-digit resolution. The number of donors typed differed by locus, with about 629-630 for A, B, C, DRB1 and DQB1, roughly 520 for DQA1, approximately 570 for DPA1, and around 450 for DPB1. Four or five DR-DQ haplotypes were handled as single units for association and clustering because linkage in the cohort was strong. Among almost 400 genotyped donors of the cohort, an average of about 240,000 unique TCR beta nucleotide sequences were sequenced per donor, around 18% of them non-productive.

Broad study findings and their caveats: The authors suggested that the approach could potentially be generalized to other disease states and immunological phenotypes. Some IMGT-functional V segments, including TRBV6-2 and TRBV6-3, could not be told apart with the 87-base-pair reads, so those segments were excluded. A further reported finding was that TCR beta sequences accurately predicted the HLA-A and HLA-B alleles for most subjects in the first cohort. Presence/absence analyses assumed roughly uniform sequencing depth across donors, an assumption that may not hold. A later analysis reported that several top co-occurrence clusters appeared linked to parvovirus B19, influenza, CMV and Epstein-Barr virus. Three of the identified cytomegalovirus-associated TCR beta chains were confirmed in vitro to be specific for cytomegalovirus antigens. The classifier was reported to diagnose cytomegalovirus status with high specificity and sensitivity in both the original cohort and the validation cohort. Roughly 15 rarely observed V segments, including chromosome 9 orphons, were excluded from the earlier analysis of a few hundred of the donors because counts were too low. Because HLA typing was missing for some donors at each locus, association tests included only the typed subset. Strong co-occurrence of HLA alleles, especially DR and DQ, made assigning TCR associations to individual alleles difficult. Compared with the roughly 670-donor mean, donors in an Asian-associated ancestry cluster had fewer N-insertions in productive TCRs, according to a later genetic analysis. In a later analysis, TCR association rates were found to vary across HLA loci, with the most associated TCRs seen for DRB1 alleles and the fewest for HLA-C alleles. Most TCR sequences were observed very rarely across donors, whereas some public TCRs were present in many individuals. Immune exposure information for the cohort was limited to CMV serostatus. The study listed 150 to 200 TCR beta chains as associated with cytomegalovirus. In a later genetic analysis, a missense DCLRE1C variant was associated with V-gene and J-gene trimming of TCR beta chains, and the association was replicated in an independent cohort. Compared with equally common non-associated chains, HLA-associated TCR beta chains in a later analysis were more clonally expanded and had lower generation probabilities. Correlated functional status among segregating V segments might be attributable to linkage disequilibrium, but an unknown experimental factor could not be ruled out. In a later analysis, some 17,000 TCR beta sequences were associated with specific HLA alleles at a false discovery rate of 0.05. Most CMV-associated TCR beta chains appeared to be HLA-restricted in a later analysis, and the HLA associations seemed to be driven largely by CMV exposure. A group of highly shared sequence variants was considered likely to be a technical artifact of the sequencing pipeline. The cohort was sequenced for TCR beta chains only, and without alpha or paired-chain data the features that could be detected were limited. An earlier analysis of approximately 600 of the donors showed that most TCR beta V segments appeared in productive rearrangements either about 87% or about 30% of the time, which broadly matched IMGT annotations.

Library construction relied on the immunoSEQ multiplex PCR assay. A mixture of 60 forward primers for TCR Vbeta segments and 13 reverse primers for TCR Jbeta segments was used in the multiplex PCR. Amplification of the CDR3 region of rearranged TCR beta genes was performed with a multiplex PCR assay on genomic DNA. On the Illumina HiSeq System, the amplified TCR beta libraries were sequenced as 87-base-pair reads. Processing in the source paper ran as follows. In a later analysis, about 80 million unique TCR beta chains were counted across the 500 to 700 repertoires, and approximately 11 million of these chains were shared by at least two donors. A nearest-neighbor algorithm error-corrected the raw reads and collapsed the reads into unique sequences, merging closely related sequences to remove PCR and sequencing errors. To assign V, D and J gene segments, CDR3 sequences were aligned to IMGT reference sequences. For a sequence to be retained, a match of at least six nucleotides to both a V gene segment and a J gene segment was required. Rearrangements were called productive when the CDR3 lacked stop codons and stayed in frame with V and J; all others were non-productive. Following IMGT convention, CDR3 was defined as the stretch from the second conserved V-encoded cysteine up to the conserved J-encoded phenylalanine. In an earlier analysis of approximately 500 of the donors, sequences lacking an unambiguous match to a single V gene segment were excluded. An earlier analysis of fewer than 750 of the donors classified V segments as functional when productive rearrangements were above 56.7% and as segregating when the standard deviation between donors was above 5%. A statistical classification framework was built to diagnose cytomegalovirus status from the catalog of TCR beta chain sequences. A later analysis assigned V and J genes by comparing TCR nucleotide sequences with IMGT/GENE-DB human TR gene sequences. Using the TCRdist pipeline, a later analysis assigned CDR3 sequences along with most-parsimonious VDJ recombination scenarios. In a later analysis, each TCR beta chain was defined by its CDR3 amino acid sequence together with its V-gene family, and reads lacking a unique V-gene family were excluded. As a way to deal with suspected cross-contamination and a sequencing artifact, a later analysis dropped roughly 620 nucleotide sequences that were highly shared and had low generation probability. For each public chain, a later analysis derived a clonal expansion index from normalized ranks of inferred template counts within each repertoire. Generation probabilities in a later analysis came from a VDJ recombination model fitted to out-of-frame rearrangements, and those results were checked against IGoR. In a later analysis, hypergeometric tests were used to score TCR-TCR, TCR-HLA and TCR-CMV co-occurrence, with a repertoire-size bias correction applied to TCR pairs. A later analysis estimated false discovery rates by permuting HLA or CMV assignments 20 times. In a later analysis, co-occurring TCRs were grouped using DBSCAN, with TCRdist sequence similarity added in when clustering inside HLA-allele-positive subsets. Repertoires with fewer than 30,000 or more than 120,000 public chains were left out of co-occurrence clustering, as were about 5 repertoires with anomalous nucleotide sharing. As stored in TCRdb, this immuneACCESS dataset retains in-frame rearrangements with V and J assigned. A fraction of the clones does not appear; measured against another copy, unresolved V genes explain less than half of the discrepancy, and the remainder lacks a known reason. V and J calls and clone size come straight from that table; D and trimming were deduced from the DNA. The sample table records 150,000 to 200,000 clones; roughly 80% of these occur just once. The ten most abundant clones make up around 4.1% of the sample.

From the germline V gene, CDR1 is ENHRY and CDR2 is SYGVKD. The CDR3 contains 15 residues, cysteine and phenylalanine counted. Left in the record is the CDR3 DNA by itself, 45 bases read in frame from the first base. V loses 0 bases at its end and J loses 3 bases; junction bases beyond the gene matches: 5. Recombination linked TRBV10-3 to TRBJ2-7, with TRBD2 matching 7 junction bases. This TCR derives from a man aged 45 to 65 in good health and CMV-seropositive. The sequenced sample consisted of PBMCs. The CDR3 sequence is CAISESIAGSYEQYF. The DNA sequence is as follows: TGTGCCATCAGTGAGTCGATAGCGGGTAGCTACGAGCAGTACTTC.